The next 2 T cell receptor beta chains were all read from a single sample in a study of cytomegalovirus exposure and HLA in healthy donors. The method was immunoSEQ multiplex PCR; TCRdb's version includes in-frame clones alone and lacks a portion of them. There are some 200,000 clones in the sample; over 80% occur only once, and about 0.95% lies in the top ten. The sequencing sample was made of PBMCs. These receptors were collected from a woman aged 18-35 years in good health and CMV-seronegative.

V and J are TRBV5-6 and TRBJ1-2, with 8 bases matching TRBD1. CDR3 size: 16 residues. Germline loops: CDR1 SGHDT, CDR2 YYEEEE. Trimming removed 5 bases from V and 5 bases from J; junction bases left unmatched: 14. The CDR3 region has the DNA TGTGCCAGCAGTGCGTACGGGACAGGAAGACGGTATGGCTACACCTTC. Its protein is CASSAYGTGRRYGYTF.

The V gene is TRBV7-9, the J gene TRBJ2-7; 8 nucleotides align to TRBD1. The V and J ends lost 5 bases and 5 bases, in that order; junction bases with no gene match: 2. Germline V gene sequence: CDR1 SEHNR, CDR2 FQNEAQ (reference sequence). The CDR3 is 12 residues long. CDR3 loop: CASSPGQDEQYF. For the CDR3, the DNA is TGTGCCAGCAGCCCGGGACAGGACGAGCAGTACTTC.